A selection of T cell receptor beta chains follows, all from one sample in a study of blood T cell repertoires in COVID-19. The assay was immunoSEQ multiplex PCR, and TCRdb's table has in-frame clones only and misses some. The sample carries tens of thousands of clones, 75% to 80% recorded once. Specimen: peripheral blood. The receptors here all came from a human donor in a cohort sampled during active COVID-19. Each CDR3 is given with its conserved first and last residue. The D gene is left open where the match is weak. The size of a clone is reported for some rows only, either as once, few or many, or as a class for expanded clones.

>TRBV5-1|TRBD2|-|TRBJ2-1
TGCGCCAGCAGCTCGGGACTAGCGGGCCCGTACAATGAGCAGTTCTTC
CASSSGLAGPYNEQFF
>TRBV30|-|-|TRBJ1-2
TGTGCCTCAAAAAGGGGACACCCTACTCCTGACTATGGCTACACCTTC
CASKRGHPTPDYGYTF
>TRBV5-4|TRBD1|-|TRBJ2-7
TGTGCCAGCAGTCCGGACAGGGGGACCTACGAGCAGTACTTC
CASSPDRGTYEQYF
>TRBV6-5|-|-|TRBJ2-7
TGTGCCAGCAGTTATTCAGAGGGCCTAGGGCAGTACTTC
CASSYSEGLGQYF
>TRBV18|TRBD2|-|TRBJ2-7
TGTGCCAGCTCACCACAACCGGGACTAGCGTTCTACGAGCAGTACTTC
CASSPQPGLAFYEQYF
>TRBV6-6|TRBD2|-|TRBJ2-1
TGTGCCAGCAGTTACTCCGGCGGGGGGAGGGATGAGCAGTTCTTC
CASSYSGGGRDEQFF
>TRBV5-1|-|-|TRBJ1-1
TGCGCCAGCAACCGAGACAATCCGAACACTGAAGCTTTCTTT
CASNRDNPNTEAFF
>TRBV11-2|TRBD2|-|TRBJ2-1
TGTGCCAGCAGGTTGGCTAGCGGAAACAATGAGCAGTTCTTC
CASRLASGNNEQFF
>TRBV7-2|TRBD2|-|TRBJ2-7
TGTGCCAGCAGCTTAGCGGGACTAGCGGAGATCTCCTACGAGCAGTACTTC
CASSLAGLAEISYEQYF
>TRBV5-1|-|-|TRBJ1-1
TGCGCCAGCAGCTTGGCTGGGCTTGCTGAAGCTTTCTTT
CASSLAGLAEAFF
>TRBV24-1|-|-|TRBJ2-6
TGTGCCACCGCCGACAGGACCTGGTCTGGGGCCAACGTCCTGACTTTC
CATADRTWSGANVLTF
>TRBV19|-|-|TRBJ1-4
TGTGCCAGTAGTATAGATTCGGGGAAACTGTTTTTT
CASSIDSGKLFF
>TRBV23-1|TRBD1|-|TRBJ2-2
TGCGCCAGCGTGACAGGGGTAATTCACGGGGAGCTGTTTTTT
CASVTGVIHGELFF
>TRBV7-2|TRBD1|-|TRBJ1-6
TGTGCCAGCAGCCACTCGGGACAGGGAAGCTCCTATAATTCACCCCTCCACTTT
CASSHSGQGSSYNSPLHF
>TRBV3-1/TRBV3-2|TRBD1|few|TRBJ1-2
TGTGCCAGCAGTATCACAGGGGGCGATGGCTACACCTTC
CASSITGGDGYTF
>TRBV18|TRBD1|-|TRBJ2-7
TGTGCCAGCTCCCCGAAGTCAGGGGGCGAGCAGTACTTC
CASSPKSGGEQYF
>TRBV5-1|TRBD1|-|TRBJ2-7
TGCGCCAGCAGCTTGGGACAGGGGGGTGAGCAGTACTTC
CASSLGQGGEQYF
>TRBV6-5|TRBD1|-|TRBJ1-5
TGTGCCAGCAGGCCCCTACAGGGGAATCAGCCCCAGCATTTT
CASRPLQGNQPQHF
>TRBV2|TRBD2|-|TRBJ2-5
TGTGCCAGCAGGGGGACTAGCGGGGAAGAGACCCAGTACTTC
CASRGTSGEETQYF
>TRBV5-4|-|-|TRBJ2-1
TGTGCCAGCAGCCCGGCGGGGTTGTCCTACAATGAGCAGTTCTTC
CASSPAGLSYNEQFF
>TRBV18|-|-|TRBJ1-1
TGTGCCAGCTCACAAGGACAGAACACTGAAGCTTTCTTT
CASSQGQNTEAFF
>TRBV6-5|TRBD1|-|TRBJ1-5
TGTGCCAGCAGGACAGGGGGAAGCAATCAGCCCCAGCATTTT
CASRTGGSNQPQHF
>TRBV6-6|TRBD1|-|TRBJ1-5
TGTGCCAGCGGTTCTCGGACAGGGAATAGCAATCAGCCCCAGCATTTT
CASGSRTGNSNQPQHF
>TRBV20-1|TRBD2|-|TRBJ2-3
TGCAGTGGCACCAGCGGGAAGGGGCAGTATTTT
CSGTSGKGQYF
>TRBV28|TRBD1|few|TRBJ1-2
TGTGCCAGCAGCCCTCCCCCGACAGGGGTATATGGCTACACCTTC
CASSPPPTGVYGYTF
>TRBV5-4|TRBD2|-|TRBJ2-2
TGTGCCAGCAGCAGGGGACTAGCGGGAGGTAGTACCGGGGAGCTGTTTTTT
CASSRGLAGGSTGELFF
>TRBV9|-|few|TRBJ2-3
TGTGCCAGCAGCCCACCCCGGGAGTCTGCGCAGTATTTT
CASSPPRESAQYF
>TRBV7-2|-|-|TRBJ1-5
TGTGCCAGCAGCTTACGACAGAATCAGCCCCAGCATTTT
CASSLRQNQPQHF
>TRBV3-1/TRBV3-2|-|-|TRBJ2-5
TGTGCCAGCAGCCAAGCGTACCAAGAGACCCAGTACTTC
CASSQAYQETQYF
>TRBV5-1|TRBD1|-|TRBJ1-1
TGCGCCAGCAGCTTGGCTACGACAGGGAGCAGTGAAGCTTTCTTT
CASSLATTGSSEAFF
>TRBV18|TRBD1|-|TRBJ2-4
TGTGCCAGCTCAGGACAGGGGGAAAACATTCAGTACTTC
CASSGQGENIQYF
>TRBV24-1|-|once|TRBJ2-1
TGTGCCACCAGTGATTCCGGGGGGCGGGGGAACAATGAGCAGTTCTTC
CATSDSGGRGNNEQFF
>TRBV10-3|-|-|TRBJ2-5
TGTGCCATCAGTGAGTACAGTTACCAAGAGACCCAGTACTTC
CAISEYSYQETQYF
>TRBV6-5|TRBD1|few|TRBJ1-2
TGTGCCAGCGGAACAGGGGAAGTAAACTATGGCTACACCTTC
CASGTGEVNYGYTF
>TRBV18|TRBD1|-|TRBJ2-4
TGTGCCAGCTCACCCCGTGGCGGACAGGGGATAGGGCTAATCAAAAACATTCAGTACTTC
CASSPRGGQGIGLIKNIQYF
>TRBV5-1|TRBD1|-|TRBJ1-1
TGCGCCAGCAGCTGGGGACAGGGTCACACTGAAGCTTTCTTT
CASSWGQGHTEAFF
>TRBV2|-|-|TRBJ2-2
TGTGCCAGCCTGAGAAGGCGGGAACGTACCGGGGAGCTGTTTTTT
CASLRRRERTGELFF
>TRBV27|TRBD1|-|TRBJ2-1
TGTGCCAGCAGTTTACGGAGACAGGGGATTCGTATGGGTTACAATGAGCAGTTCTTC
CASSLRRQGIRMGYNEQFF
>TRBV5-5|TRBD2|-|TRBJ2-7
TGTGCCAGCAGCGACATACTAGCGGGGACGTACGAGCAGTACTTC
CASSDILAGTYEQYF
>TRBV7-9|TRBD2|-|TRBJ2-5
TGTGCCAGCAGCTCCCTGGGACTAGCGGGAGTTCTAGAGACCCAGTACTTC
CASSSLGLAGVLETQYF
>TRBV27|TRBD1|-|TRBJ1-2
TGTGCCAGCAGTTCGGTGGACAGGAACTATGGCTACACCTTC
CASSSVDRNYGYTF
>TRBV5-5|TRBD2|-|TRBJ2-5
TGTGCCAGCAGCTTTTTGTTCTCGACTAGCGGGAACCCAGAGACCCAGTACTTC
CASSFLFSTSGNPETQYF
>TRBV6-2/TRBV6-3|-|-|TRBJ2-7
TGTGCCAGCAGTAAAGGGCGGGACTCTTACGAGCAGTACTTC
CASSKGRDSYEQYF
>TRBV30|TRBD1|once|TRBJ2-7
TGTGCCTGGACACGCGGATTTGCGGACAGGGGGGACGAGCAGTACTTC
CAWTRGFADRGDEQYF
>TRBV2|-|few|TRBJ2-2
TGTGCCAGCAGTGAAGCGTACGGGACTCCCTCATCGACCGGGGAGCTGTTTTTT
CASSEAYGTPSSTGELFF
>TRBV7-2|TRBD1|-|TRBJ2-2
TGTGCCAGCAGCGGCGACAGGGCCTTGGGCACCGGGGAGCTGTTTTTT
CASSGDRALGTGELFF
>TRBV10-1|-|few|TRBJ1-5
TGCGCCAGCAGTGCCGGGCCGAGGGGCAATCAGCCCCAGCATTTT
CASSAGPRGNQPQHF
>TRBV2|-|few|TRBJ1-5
TGTGCCAGCAGTGAACGACAGACAAATCAGCCCCAGCATTTT
CASSERQTNQPQHF
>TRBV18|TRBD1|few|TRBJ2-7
TGTGCCAGCTCAGGACAGGGGAGCTCCTACGAGCAGTACTTC
CASSGQGSSYEQYF
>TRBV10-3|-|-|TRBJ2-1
TGTGCCATCCGCAATCAGAACGAGCAGTTCTTC
CAIRNQNEQFF
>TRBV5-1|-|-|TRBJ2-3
TGCGCCAGCAGCTTGGGTGCCCGGGTTAAGAGGCTGACAGATACGCAGTATTTT
CASSLGARVKRLTDTQYF
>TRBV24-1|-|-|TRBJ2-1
TGTGCCACCAGTGATACTAACAATGAGCAGTTCTTC
CATSDTNNEQFF
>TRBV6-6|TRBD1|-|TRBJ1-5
TGTGCCATGGCCGGGACAGGGGGCTGGCAGCCCCAGCATTTT
CAMAGTGGWQPQHF
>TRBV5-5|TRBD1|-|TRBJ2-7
TGTGCAACAGGGGTAAACGAGCAGTACTTC
CATGVNEQYF